These T cell receptor beta chains were read from a single sample in a study of identical twins. TCRdb itself ran the 5' RACE reads through MiXCR, one entry per CDR3 protein. This sample yields hundreds of thousands of distinct CDR3 sequences, of which roughly 6.2% are seen a single time; approximately 2% belongs to the top ten. Sample: naive T cells sorted from blood. The receptor set was obtained from a man between 18 and 35 years old in good health. CDR3s include the opening cysteine and the closing phenylalanine or tryptophan. Fields, in order: D gene, J gene, V gene, clone size, CDR3 DNA, CDR3 protein. A D gene is named only where the DNA matches it firmly. A row's size may be missing; if present it is once, few, many or a size class.

>-|TRBJ1-5|TRBV12-3/TRBV12-4|many
TGTGCCAGCAGTTTCCCGGGTAAGAATCAGCCCCAGCATTTT
CASSFPGKNQPQHF
>TRBD1|TRBJ1-1|TRBV12-3/TRBV12-4|-
TGTGCCAGCAGTTTACTGGGCAGGGGGGACACTGAAGCTTTTTTT
CASSLLGRGDTEAFF
>-|TRBJ2-7|TRBV28|few
TGTGCCAGCAGTTTTTCTCCAGCGGCCTACGAGCAGTACTTC
CASSFSPAAYEQYF
>-|TRBJ2-5|TRBV5-1|many
TGCGCCAGCAGCTTGGCTCCGCACCAAGAGACCCAGTACTTC
CASSLAPHQETQYF
>-|TRBJ1-3|TRBV12-3/TRBV12-4|many
TGTGCCAGCAGGGTGGTTGCCTCTGGAAACACCATATATTTT
CASRVVASGNTIYF
>-|TRBJ2-1|TRBV5-1|few
TGCGCCAGCAGCTTGGGTCTACAGGGCTCCTACAATGAGCAGTTCTTC
CASSLGLQGSYNEQFF
>TRBD2|TRBJ2-3|TRBV29-1|few
TGCAGCGTCGGCCCGCGGGGGGGCCTGAGCACAGATACGCAGTATTTT
CSVGPRGGLSTDTQYF
>-|TRBJ2-7|TRBV7-9|many
TGTGCCAGCAGCTTAGCGATCCACGAGCAGTACTTC
CASSLAIHEQYF
>TRBD2|TRBJ2-4|TRBV7-9|few
TGTGCCAGCAGCCCAGGTGGGACTAGCGGGAGGGCCAGCATTCAGTACTTC
CASSPGGTSGRASIQYF
>TRBD2|TRBJ2-1|TRBV20-1|many
TGCAGTGCTAGAGAGGGGCTAGCGGGCTCCTACAATGAGCAGTTCTTC
CSAREGLAGSYNEQFF
>-|TRBJ2-2|TRBV12-3/TRBV12-4|-
TGTGCCAGCAGTATAGACCGGATTATCGGGGAGCTGTTTTTT
CASSIDRIIGELFF
>-|TRBJ2-7|TRBV7-9|many
TGTGCCAGCAGCTTAGCCGACGAGCAGTACTTC
CASSLADEQYF
>-|TRBJ2-5|TRBV5-1|many
TGCGCCAGCAGCTCGGAACCGACTGAGACCCAGTACTTC
CASSSEPTETQYF
>-|TRBJ2-2|TRBV5-1|many
TGCGCCAGCAGCCTGGGTGAAACGAACACCGGGGAGCTGTTTTTT
CASSLGETNTGELFF
>-|TRBJ2-7|TRBV12-3/TRBV12-4|many
TGTGCCAGCGGGTCCTACGAGCAGTACTTC
CASGSYEQYF
>TRBD1|TRBJ2-6|TRBV3-1|-
TGTGCCAGCACCCCGGGGACAGGGGTCTCTGGGGCCAACGTCCTGACTTTC
CASTPGTGVSGANVLTF
>TRBD2|TRBJ2-1|TRBV9|-
TGTGCCAGCAGCGTAGCCGGACTAGCGGGACTACGTGAGCAGTTCTTC
CASSVAGLAGLREQFF
>TRBD1|TRBJ2-5|TRBV5-1|few
TGCGCCAGCAGAGAGGTATACAGGGGTCTACAAGAGACCCAGTACTTC
CASREVYRGLQETQYF
>TRBD2|TRBJ2-1|TRBV12-3/TRBV12-4|many
TGTGCCAGCAGTCAGCGGGAGGCTATCAACAATGAGCAGTTCTTC
CASSQREAINNEQFF
>-|TRBJ1-2|TRBV12-3/TRBV12-4|many
TGTGCCAGCAGTTTTAGGGGATTCTATGGCTACACCTTC
CASSFRGFYGYTF
>-|TRBJ1-2|TRBV6-5|few
TGTGCCAGCAGGGGGGAAAACTATGGCTACACCTTC
CASRGENYGYTF
>TRBD2|TRBJ2-1|TRBV7-2|few
TGTGCCAGCAGCTCACTACCGAGCGGGGTCTCGGACAATGAGCAGTTCTTC
CASSSLPSGVSDNEQFF
>-|TRBJ2-3|TRBV6-1|many
TGTGCCAGCAGGGCGGTAGGTTACACAGATACGCAGTATTTT
CASRAVGYTDTQYF
>-|TRBJ2-3|TRBV7-2|-
TGTGCCAGCAGGCCGAGGGCAGATACGCAGTATTTT
CASRPRADTQYF
>-|TRBJ2-2|TRBV12-3/TRBV12-4|many
TGTGCCAGCACGAGCGCTGCCACCGGGGAGCTGTTTTTT
CASTSAATGELFF
>-|TRBJ2-7|TRBV20-1|many
TGCAGTGCCAAGGTTGGGACATCCCTCTCCTACGAGCAGTACTTC
CSAKVGTSLSYEQYF
>-|TRBJ1-2|TRBV27|many
TGTGCCAGCAGTTTACTTGGACCGCAGGACAAGGCAGGCTACACCTTC
CASSLLGPQDKAGYTF
>-|TRBJ2-5|TRBV6-5|-
TGTGCCAGCAGTTACTCACGGAACCAAGAGACCCAGTACTTC
CASSYSRNQETQYF
>-|TRBJ2-3|TRBV7-9|few
TGTGCCAGCAGCTCGGAGTCCGGGGGTAAAGATACGCAGTATTTT
CASSSESGGKDTQYF